The clone carrying this T cell receptor (beta chain) is a singleton in its sample. The trim removed 5 bases at V and 2 bases at J, leaving 14 bases unmatched. The CDR3 covers 19 residues. The germline gives CDR1 MNHEY, CDR2 SMNVEV (reference sequence). Measured with immunoSEQ multiplex PCR; TCRdb has only the in-frame clones, and not every one. This table holds around 72,000 clones, roughly 92% found once. These data come from a study of OX40 agonist ivuxolimab in advanced cancers. About the research overall: The dose-escalation cohort was about 83% male, with a mean age of around 60 years, ranging about 20 to 85.

Sampled blood was obtained at baseline, cycle 4 day 1, and cycle 7 day 1. The sequencing here drew on CD4+ or CD8+ T cells sorted from blood, taken in a trial of the OX40 agonist ivuxolimab. The rearrangement links TRBV27 to TRBJ1-5; 11 bases are shared with TRBD1. This receptor was identified in an adult with an advanced solid tumor such as melanoma, head and neck, liver or kidney cancer. In DNA, the CDR3 is TGTGCCAGCAGTCCGAATCACGGGACAGGGGGACGAGGCAATCAGCCCCAGCATTTT. Its translation is CASSPNHGTGGRGNQPQHF.